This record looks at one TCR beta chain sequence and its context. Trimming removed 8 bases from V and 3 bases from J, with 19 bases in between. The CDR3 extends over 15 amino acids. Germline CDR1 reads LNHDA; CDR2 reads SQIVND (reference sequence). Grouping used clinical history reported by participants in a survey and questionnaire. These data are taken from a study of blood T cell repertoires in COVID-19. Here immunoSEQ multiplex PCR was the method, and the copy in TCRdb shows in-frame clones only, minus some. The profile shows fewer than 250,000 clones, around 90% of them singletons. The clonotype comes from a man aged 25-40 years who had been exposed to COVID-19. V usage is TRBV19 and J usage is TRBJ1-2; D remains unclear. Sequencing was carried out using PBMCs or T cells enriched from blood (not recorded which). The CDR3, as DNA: TGTGCCAGTGGGAGGTCTAGCAGCGCGGACTATGGCTACACCTTC. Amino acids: CASGRSSSADYGYTF.